This is a list of T cell receptor beta chains from one sample in a study of immune evolution from preneoplasia to lung adenocarcinoma. Sequencing was performed with immunoSEQ multiplex PCR; in TCRdb, only in-frame clones are kept and a portion is missing. The sample holds some 5,100 clones, around 85% seen once. Sample: FFPE normal lung tissue adjacent to the tumor. All receptors derive from a person aged 45 to 69 with lung adenocarcinoma. Each CDR3 is given with its conserved first and last residue. D genes are given only for firm matches. Only some rows state a clone size, as once, few, many or a class for expanded clones.

CDR3nt	CDR3aa	abundance	d_gene	v_gene	j_gene
TGTGCCAGCAGCCCCACCCGGATTGACACTGAAGCTTTCTTT	CASSPTRIDTEAFF	NA	NA	TRBV11-3	TRBJ1-1
TGTGCCAGCAGTGATGGGGGGACCACTGAAGCTTTCTTT	CASSDGGTTEAFF	NA	NA	TRBV6-4	TRBJ1-1
TGTGCCAGCAGCTTATTCAATCGGGACGAGCAGTACTTC	CASSLFNRDEQYF	NA	NA	TRBV7-9	TRBJ2-7
TGTGCCTGGAGAAAGGGTGGGCCCCGGAGCATCTCCTACGAGCAGTACTTC	CAWRKGGPRSISYEQYF	NA	NA	TRBV30	TRBJ2-7
TGTGCCAGCAGCTTAGGGGGCCCTGGACTCCTCGGGGGGGAGCTGTTTTTT	CASSLGGPGLLGGELFF	NA	NA	TRBV7-6	TRBJ2-2
TGTGCCTGGAGCCCAAGAAATTTCGGACGGAAGAACACTGAAGCTTTCTTT	CAWSPRNFGRKNTEAFF	NA	NA	TRBV30	TRBJ1-1
TGTGCCAGCAGCCCAGACAGGACGTTTTTTGGGGCTTTCTTT	CASSPDRTFFGAFF	NA	NA	TRBV11-3	TRBJ1-1
TGTGCCTGGAGGGGACGGGGGGGATCGAACACTGAAGCTTTCTTT	CAWRGRGGSNTEAFF	NA	NA	TRBV30	TRBJ1-1
TGCAGCGTTGAAACTAGCGGGAGGGAGACCCAGTACTTC	CSVETSGRETQYF	NA	TRBD2	TRBV29-1	TRBJ2-5
TGTGCCAGCAGCTTTGAGGGGTTCGGGGAGCTGTTTTTT	CASSFEGFGELFF	NA	NA	TRBV7-9	TRBJ2-2
TGTGCCAGCTCACCTCCGGGACTAGCGAACTACGAGCAGTACTTC	CASSPPGLANYEQYF	NA	TRBD2	TRBV18	TRBJ2-7
TGTGCCAGCGGCGGGGCGATGAACACTGAAGCTTTCTTT	CASGGAMNTEAFF	NA	NA	TRBV11-2	TRBJ1-1
TGTGCTAGTGGTTCTGCGGGACTTCGCTCCTACGAGCAGTACTTC	CASGSAGLRSYEQYF	few	NA	TRBV12-5	TRBJ2-7
TGCAGCACCAGGACAGGGGGTTCCGAGCAGTACTTC	CSTRTGGSEQYF	NA	TRBD1	TRBV29-1	TRBJ2-7
TGTGCCATCAGTAGTAACATCGGCTACAATGAGCAGTTCTTC	CAISSNIGYNEQFF	NA	NA	TRBV10-3	TRBJ2-1
TGTGCCAGCAGCCCGGACAGAGACGGCTACACCTTC	CASSPDRDGYTF	NA	NA	TRBV7-8	TRBJ1-2
TGTGCCAGTAGTCCCCCCCCCGAGACTAGCGGGAGATGGAATGAGCAGTTCTTC	CASSPPPETSGRWNEQFF	NA	TRBD2	TRBV19	TRBJ2-1
TGCGCCAGCAGCCAAGATGTGTTGAACACTGAAGCTTTCTTT	CASSQDVLNTEAFF	NA	NA	TRBV4-1	TRBJ1-1
TGTGCTAGCAGCTTAGATTTAGAAGATACGCAGTATTTT	CASSLDLEDTQYF	few	NA	TRBV7-7	TRBJ2-3
TGTGCCAGCAGACCCCTCGGGGAGGGCAATCAGCCCCAGCATTTT	CASRPLGEGNQPQHF	NA	NA	TRBV27	TRBJ1-5
TGTGCCAGCAGCTTTGGGGGAGACAATCAGCCCCAGCATTTT	CASSFGGDNQPQHF	few	NA	TRBV5-4	TRBJ1-5
TGCAGCGTTGAGTCAGGACAGGGGTTCTATGGCTACACCTTC	CSVESGQGFYGYTF	NA	TRBD1	TRBV29-1	TRBJ1-2
TGTGCCAGCAGTTTGGCGGACAACTATGGCTACACCTTC	CASSLADNYGYTF	NA	NA	TRBV28	TRBJ1-2
TGTGCCAGCAGCTTAACAGTACCCTCTACCGCGGGAGAGACGGAGACCCAGTACTTC	CASSLTVPSTAGETETQYF	NA	TRBD2	TRBV7-3	TRBJ2-5